Presented here are 18 T cell receptor beta chains from one specimen sequenced in a study of blood T cells in healthy people across ages. It was with a sample-barcoded 5' primer and a J-beta primer mix that a second PCR of roughly 7 to 12 cycles was run. TCRdb reprocessed the 5' RACE reads via MiXCR and lists one record per CDR3 protein. The table lists about 580,000 distinct CDR3 sequences, under 55% of them singletons. Source material: blood. Source of these receptors: an elderly man in good health.

This clonotype was detected ten times or more. The gene calls are TRBV6-5 and TRBJ2-1; 14 bases line up with TRBD2. The trim removed 2 bases at V and 5 bases at J, leaving 8 bases unmatched. The CDR3 has 18 residues. The germline gives CDR1 MNHEY, CDR2 SVGAGI. Here the CDR3 DNA reads TGTGCCAGCAGTTACCAAGGACTAGCGGGAGGTTCAGACAATGAGCAGTTCTTC. It specifies CASSYQGLAGGSDNEQFF.

The rearrangement uses TRBV7-3 and TRBJ1-2, with a tentative D call TRBD1 (6 bases). Trimming cost V 4 bases and J 6 bases, with 12 bases left between them. Germline CDR1 is SGHTA and CDR2 is FQGTGA. This CDR3 contains 13 residues. CDR3 sequence reads: CASSYRDGDGYTF. For the CDR3, the DNA is TGTGCCAGCAGCTACAGGGACGGTGATGGCTACACCTTC.

This sequence joins TRBV20-1 and TRBJ1-2, with 8 bases fitting TRBD1. This CDR3 contains 15 residues. The V and J ends lost 2 bases and 4 bases, in that order; junction bases with no gene match: 9. The V gene's germline CDR1 is DFQATT and CDR2 SNEGSKA (reference sequence). CDR3 loop: CSARTFIDRGYGYTF. The DNA for the CDR3 is TGCAGTGCTAGAACCTTCATTGACAGGGGCTATGGCTACACCTTC.

This CDR3 is CSVGAREQDEQYF. As DNA, the CDR3 is TGCAGCGTCGGCGCGAGGGAACAGGACGAGCAGTACTTC. This rearrangement joins TRBV29-1 to TRBJ2-4; D may correspond to TRBD1 or TRBD2 (5 bases each). Gene TRBJ2-7 matches the end of the DNA better, so the J call may be wrong. CDR1 is SQVTM, CDR2 ANQGSEA, per germline. This CDR3 is 13 amino acids long.

The rearrangement uses TRBV20-1 and TRBJ2-1; D may match TRBD1 or TRBD2 (5 bases each). The CDR3 length is 14 residues. V was clipped by 6 bases and J by 6 bases, with 18 bases between them. Germline CDR1 is DFQATT and CDR2 is SNEGSKA (reference sequence). The CDR3 spells CSAGPRDPSNEQFF. Written as DNA, the CDR3 is TGCAGTGCGGGGCCCCGGGACCCCTCCAATGAGCAGTTCTTC.

This rearrangement joins TRBV10-3 to TRBJ1-4; the D gene is possibly TRBD1 (5 bases). V lost 10 bases and J lost 0, with 9 bases in between. Germline loops: CDR1 ENHRY, CDR2 SYGVKD. The length of the CDR3 is 13 residues. CDR3 protein: CATGPATNEKLFF. The CDR3 nucleotides are TGTGCCACGGGGCCCGCAACTAATGAAAAACTGTTTTTT.

The chain carries TRBV7-3 and TRBJ1-1; D unresolved. The V and J ends lost 6 bases and 4 bases respectively, with 18 bases between them. Germline CDR1 is SGHTA and CDR2 is FQGTGA. The CDR3 loop spans 15 amino acids. The CDR3 DNA is TGTGCCAGCAGTCAATTCGTCGGCGGATTCACTGAAGCTTTCTTT. The encoded protein is CASSQFVGGFTEAFF.

The chain has TRBV7-2 and TRBJ2-7, with D maybe TRBD2 (5 bases). Trimming pared 5 bases from V and 0 bases from J, leaving 11 bases between. Looked up from germline, CDR1 is SGHTA and CDR2 is FQGNSA. The CDR3 has 14 amino acids. The CDR3 coding sequence is TGTGCCAGCAGCAACCCGGGGTACTCCTACGAGCAGTACTTC. Translation: CASSNPGYSYEQYF.

The genes are TRBV25-1 and TRBJ2-3; 10 bases match TRBD1. The CDR3 totals 17 residues. Trimming removed 4 bases from V and 4 bases from J; junction bases left unmatched: 11. Germline CDR1 reads MGHDK; CDR2 reads SYGVNS. The DNA of the CDR3 is TGTGCCAGCAGTGCCCACCGACAGGGGGCATTCCCAGATACGCAGTATTTT. As protein: CASSAHRQGAFPDTQYF.

About this clonotype: A much bigger clone sits one base away, suggesting this may be a read error. The V and J genes are TRBV6-5 and TRBJ2-4; TRBD1 aligns across 9 bases. This CDR3 is built from 18 residues. Germline CDR1 is MNHEY and CDR2 is SVGAGI. CDR3 protein: CANSYSNGGTGKKNIQYF. CDR3 bases: TGTGCCAACAGTTACTCGAATGGCGGGACAGGGAAAAAAAACATTCAGTACTTC.

This clonotype is a singleton in its sample. The V gene is TRBV6-2 or TRBV6-3, the J gene TRBJ2-3, with D uncertain. V lost 5 bases and J lost 0, with 12 bases in between. CDR3 length: 15 residues. Germline CDR1 MNHEY, CDR2 SVGEGT. The DNA for the CDR3 is TGTGCCAGCAGTACCTGGCGGTTCAGCACAGATACGCAGTATTTT. Protein: CASSTWRFSTDTQYF.

In nucleotides, the CDR3 is TGCAGCGCCCATGGGGACAAGAACACTGAAGCTTTCTTT. This encodes CSAHGDKNTEAFF. The V call is TRBV29-1, the J call TRBJ1-1; the D gene is possibly TRBD1 (6 bases). Germline V gene lookup returns CDR1 SQVTM and CDR2 ANQGSEA. Trimming cost V 7 bases and J 1 base, with 13 bases left between them. The CDR3 extends over 13 amino acids.

As regards this clonotype: One end of the junction does not line up with germline, which may come from a read error. The V and J genes are TRBV3-1 and TRBJ2-1, with 9 positions matching TRBD2. This CDR3 has 15 amino acids. Germline CDR1 and CDR2: LGHDT and YNNKEL (reference sequence). The chain's CDR3 is CASSQGGGAVDERFF. CDR3 sequence (DNA): TGTGCCAGCAGCCAAGGCGGGGGGGCTGTCGATGAGCGGTTCTTC.

On this clonotype itself: This may be a read error: a much more frequent sequence differs by one nucleotide. V and J are TRBV29-1 and TRBJ2-1; D is perhaps TRBD2 (7 bases). In germline, CDR1 is SQVTM, CDR2 ANQGSEA. V dropped 7 bases and J dropped 8 bases, with 15 bases sitting between them. This CDR3 comprises 12 residues. The CDR3 loop reads CSAVWGGDEQFF. In DNA, the CDR3 is TGCAGCGCTGTGTGGGGGGGCGATGAGCAGTTCTTC.

The table lists this clonotype with a few counts. The chain is built from TRBV9 and TRBJ2-5, with D perhaps matching TRBD2 (6 bases). The V end was cut by 4 bases, the J end by 3 bases, with 22 bases between. The CDR3 totals 17 residues. Germline CDR1 and CDR2: SGDLS and YYNGEE. The CDR3 region is CASSSSGTSSFEETQYF. CDR3 bases: TGTGCCAGCAGCTCATCCGGGACTTCTTCGTTTGAAGAGACCCAGTACTTC. Looking up the rest from reference TRBV9 and TRBJ2-5 gives the full variable domain: DSGVTQTPKHLITATGQRVTLRCSPRSGDLSVYWYQQSLDQGLQFLIQYYNGEERAKGNILERFSAQQFPDLHSELNLSSLELGDSALYFCASSSSGTSSFEETQYFGPGTRLLVL.

This chain uses TRBV4-3 with TRBJ2-7; D might be TRBD2 (5 bases). From germline, CDR1 is LGHNA and CDR2 YSLEER. V was clipped by 1 base and J by 5 bases, with 12 bases between them. This CDR3 comprises 14 residues. The DNA of the CDR3 is TGCGCCAGCAGCCAAGGTCTTGTCGGGGACGAGCAGTACTTC. It yields the protein CASSQGLVGDEQYF.

With regard to this clonotype: An end of the junction differs from the germline gene, which may be a read error. V and J are TRBV4-3 and TRBJ1-4, with TRBD1 matching over 8 bases. The CDR3 extends over 16 amino acids. The germline gives CDR1 LGHNA, CDR2 YSLEER. The chain's CDR3 is CASNQDFDRGNEKLFF. CDR3 in DNA: TGCGCCAGCAACCAAGATTTTGACAGGGGAAATGAAAAACTGTTTTTT.

The chain links TRBV6-5 to TRBJ2-7; D gene unclear. This CDR3 region has 17 residues. V shed 2 bases and J shed 0 bases, with 17 bases lying between them. The germline V gene has CDR1 MNHEY and CDR2 SVGAGI. CDR3 in DNA: TGTGCCAGCAGTTACACGACCTCCCGGACGAACTCCTACGAGCAGTACTTC. Translating it yields CASSYTTSRTNSYEQYF.